Following are 29 T cell receptor beta chains from one sample sequenced in a study of metastatic and nonmetastatic thyroid tumors. With MiXCR, TCRdb reprocessed the PCR reads. The sample gives some 30,000 clones, 9.5% to 14% of which show up once; 15% to 20% is in the top ten. All patients reached thyroid surgery having received no treatment beforehand. The source material was blood. These TCRs come from a female donor with papillary thyroid cancer or a benign thyroid nodule (not recorded which). Some clones in this sample may be carry-over from other donors' samples.

This clone was observed many times. The chain has TRBV5-1 and TRBJ2-3; D not resolved. CDR1 SGHRS and CDR2 YFSETQ come from the germline V gene. There are 14 residues in the CDR3. Trimming removed 4 bases at V and 0 bases at J, with 9 bases between. CDR3 nucleotides: TGCGCCAGCAGCCCTATCAGGAGCACAGATACGCAGTATTTT. Encoded protein: CASSPIRSTDTQYF.

In its sample, this clone is medium-sized. The chain couples TRBV6-2 or TRBV6-3 to TRBJ1-2, with 8 positions matching TRBD1. The trim removed 5 bases at V and 4 bases at J, leaving 0 bases unmatched. The CDR3 covers 12 residues. The germline gives CDR1 MNHEY, CDR2 SVGEGT. CDR3 DNA: TGTGCCAGCAGTGGACAGGGCTATGGCTACACCTTC. Protein sequence: CASSGQGYGYTF.

This clone was counted at least ten times. This chain links TRBV7-9 with TRBJ2-7; D not resolved. Germline lookup yields CDR1 SEHNR and CDR2 FQNEAQ (reference sequence). V was cut by 4 bases and J by 0 bases, with 13 bases left in between. This CDR3 region has 15 residues. This CDR3 is CASSSTHNSSYEQYF. The CDR3 region has the DNA TGTGCCAGCAGCTCGACACACAACAGCTCCTACGAGCAGTACTTC.

This clone was seen repeatedly, ten times or more. This rearrangement joins TRBV6-2 or TRBV6-3 to TRBJ2-3; 9 nucleotides match TRBD2. V dropped 6 bases and J dropped 2; count of bases not matched to a gene: 6. Germline CDR1 and CDR2: MNHEY and SVGEGT. The CDR3 sequence is 15 residues long. CDR3 sequence reads: CASRRLAVDTDTQYF. CDR3 DNA sequence: TGTGCCAGCAGGAGACTAGCGGTAGACACAGATACGCAGTATTTT.

This clone was seen ten or more times. The chain recombines TRBV4-1 with TRBJ1-2; no definite D call. V lost 8 bases to trimming and J lost 4 bases, with 11 bases between them. Germline-derived CDR1 and CDR2 are MGHRA and YSYEKL. The CDR3 totals 12 residues. CDR3 residues: CASSSGIYGYTF. CDR3 nucleotides: TGCGCCAGCTCCTCAGGCATCTATGGCTACACCTTC.

There are many counts of this clone. A much larger clone lies one base from this, so it may be a read error. The chain recombines TRBV24-1 with TRBJ2-7, with 8 bases fitting TRBD1. The germline V gene encodes CDR1 KGHDR and CDR2 SFDVKD. This CDR3 comprises 14 residues. CDR3 coding DNA: TGTGCCGCCAGTGGCGGGGACAGGATCTACGAGCAGTACTTC. Protein: CAASGGDRIYEQYF.

In its sample, this clone was seen many times. The chain uses TRBV11-3 and TRBJ1-1; 7 bases align to TRBD1. The J segment lost 1 base and the V segment lost 4 bases, leaving 0 bases of the junction unmatched. Germline V gene lookup returns CDR1 SGHNT and CDR2 YENEEA. The CDR3 contains 13 residues. As DNA, the CDR3 is TGTGCCAGCAGCTGGGACAGGAACACTGAAGCTTTCTTT. It specifies CASSWDRNTEAFF.

The V gene is TRBV11-2, the J gene TRBJ2-3; the match to TRBD2 covers 9 bases. The CDR3 has 17 amino acids. Germline-derived CDR1 and CDR2 are SGHAT and FQNNGV. Trimming cost V 5 bases and J 6 bases; bases outside gene matches: 15. CDR3 amino acids: CASSPSGTSIGADTQYF. In nucleotides, the CDR3 is TGTGCCAGCAGCCCCTCCGGGACTAGCATCGGAGCGGATACGCAGTATTTT.

This clone was observed at least ten times. The rearrangement joins TRBV6-5 to TRBJ1-3; D unclear. The ends were cut back, 0 bases at V and 0 bases at J, with 21 bases in the middle. Per germline, CDR1 MNHEY and CDR2 SVGAGI. This CDR3 is built from 20 residues. CDR3 coding DNA: TGTGCCAGCAGTTACTCCGCGGGATCAGGAGTCAGTAGCTCTGGAAACACCATATATTTT. This translates into CASSYSAGSGVSSSGNTIYF.

The chain is built from TRBV13 and TRBJ2-1; D might be TRBD1 or TRBD2, each matching 5 bases. Trimming shortened V by 3 bases and J by 3 bases, and 9 bases separated the two germline ends. Germline V gives CDR1 PRHDT, CDR2 FYEKMQ (reference sequence). The CDR3 spans 14 residues. CDR3: CASSLLGDYNEQFF. CDR3 nucleotide sequence: TGTGCCAGCAGCTTGTTGGGGGACTACAATGAGCAGTTCTTC.

This clone appeared many times. The chain links TRBV30 to TRBJ1-1; TRBD1 is a possible D gene (5 bases). The CDR3 totals 13 residues. The germline V and J ends were trimmed by 4 bases and 4 bases, with 13 bases remaining between them. CDR1 is GTSNPN and CDR2 is SVGIG in the germline V gene (reference sequence). CDR3 nucleotide sequence: TGTGCCTGGATAGACCGGGGGGGCACTGAAGCTTTCTTT. Its protein product is CAWIDRGGTEAFF.

This clone was found many times. The DNA of the CDR3 is TGTGCCAGCAGCTTAACGGGACAGAGGGAGACCCAGTACTTC. Amino acids: CASSLTGQRETQYF. The rearrangement joins TRBV11-2 to TRBJ2-5; 7 bases fit TRBD1. Germline V CDR1 and CDR2: SGHAT, FQNNGV. The junction had 5 bases not matched to a gene; V was cut back by 2 bases and J by 5 bases. The CDR3 runs 14 residues.

This clone was counted ten times or more. The chain combines TRBV9 with TRBJ2-3; D is unresolved. This CDR3 is 15 amino acids long. V was cut by 0 bases and J by 1 base, with 9 bases left in between. From germline, CDR1 is SGDLS and CDR2 YYNGEE. The chain's CDR3 is CASSVERVGTDTQYF. In nucleotides, the CDR3 is TGTGCCAGCAGCGTAGAAAGGGTAGGCACAGATACGCAGTATTTT.

This clone was seen repeatedly, ten times or more. The genes are TRBV5-1 and TRBJ2-1; TRBD2 might be the D (5 bases). V lost 3 bases, J lost 9 bases, and 7 bases lay in between. The CDR3 runs 11 residues. Germline V gene data show CDR1 as SGHRS and CDR2 as YFSETQ. CDR3 residues: CASSSRGEQFF. The CDR3 DNA reads TGCGCCAGCAGCTCCCGGGGTGAGCAGTTCTTC.

To note about this clone: A much more abundant neighbour one base away suggests this may be a read error. This chain links TRBV5-1 with TRBJ2-7, with D possibly being TRBD1 (5 bases). CDR1 SGHRS and CDR2 YFSETQ come from the germline V gene. Trimming cost V 0 bases and J 3 bases, with 7 bases left between them. This CDR3 has 13 amino acids. Here the CDR3 DNA reads TGCGCCAGCAGCTTGGAACAGGTCTACGAGCAGTACTTC. Its translation: CASSLEQVYEQYF.

This clone appeared many times. The CDR3 here is CASSYSKFGDIADTQYF. CDR3 nucleotide sequence: TGTGCCAGCAGTTACTCGAAGTTTGGGGATATTGCAGATACGCAGTATTTT. This rearrangement joins TRBV6-6 to TRBJ2-3; D remains unclear. V lost 0 bases, J lost 4 bases, and 17 bases lay in between. The CDR3 totals 17 residues. Per germline, CDR1 MNHNY and CDR2 SVGAGI (reference sequence).

This clone showed up many times. This chain joins TRBV5-6 and TRBJ2-5; 7 nucleotides line up with TRBD2. Losses at the gene ends were 4 bases for V and 5 bases for J; bases not matched to a gene: 11. The germline gives CDR1 SGHDT, CDR2 YYEEEE. This CDR3 has 15 amino acids. CDR3 sequence reads: CASSPRLMGGETQYF. The CDR3 bases are TGTGCCAGCAGCCCCCGGCTCATGGGGGGGGAGACCCAGTACTTC.

This clone has at least ten counts. With a much larger clone just one base away, this may be a read error. The chain combines TRBV6-2 or TRBV6-3 with TRBJ2-7; 9 bases match TRBD1. The CDR3 is 16 residues long. Per the germline V gene, CDR1 is MNHEY and CDR2 is SVGEGT. The trim removed 5 bases at V and 2 bases at J, leaving 10 bases unmatched. CDR3 DNA: TGTGCCAGCAGTGCGGCGCGGGACAGGGAGACCTACGAGCAGTACTTC. As protein: CASSAARDRETYEQYF.

This clone was counted at least ten times. V is TRBV20-1 and J is TRBJ2-1, with TRBD2 matching over 12 bases. This CDR3 contains 16 residues. CDR1 DFQATT and CDR2 SNEGSKA come from the germline V gene (reference sequence). The trim removed 3 bases at V and 8 bases at J, leaving 11 bases unmatched. Here the CDR3 reads CSARGASGRAGDEQFF. Written as DNA, the CDR3 is TGCAGTGCTAGGGGGGCTAGCGGGAGGGCGGGGGATGAGCAGTTCTTC.

This clone was detected ten times or more. The chain joins TRBV20-1 to TRBJ2-2, with 8 nucleotides matching TRBD2. Germline values: CDR1 DFQATT, CDR2 SNEGSKA (reference sequence). V gave up 5 bases and J gave up 4 bases; unmatched junction bases: 3. The CDR3 sequence is 13 residues long. The chain's CDR3 is CSAPGTSTGELFF. As DNA, the CDR3 is TGCAGTGCTCCCGGGACTAGCACCGGGGAGCTGTTTTTT.

This clone has just a few counts. The rearrangement links TRBV24-1 to TRBJ2-2, with D possibly matching TRBD2 (6 bases). CDR3 size: 15 residues. Trimming cost V 0 bases and J 8 bases, with 12 bases left between them. Germline CDR1 reads KGHDR; CDR2 reads SFDVKD. The CDR3 coding sequence is TGTGCCACCAGTGATTTGGGAGGGTCCAGAGGGGAGCTGTTTTTT. Residues: CATSDLGGSRGELFF.

In the case of this clone: Distinct nucleotide sequences in the sample also encode this CDR3. V and J are TRBV20-1 and TRBJ1-6, with 10 bases identical to TRBD1. Germline V gene data show CDR1 as DFQATT and CDR2 as SNEGSKA (reference sequence). The CDR3 is made up of 14 amino acids. CDR3 loop: CSALTGTGDSPLHF. Written as DNA, the CDR3 is TGCAGCGCTCTGACCGGGACAGGGGATTCACCCCTCCACTTT.

This clone was seen ten or more times. The V gene is TRBV20-1, the J gene TRBJ2-1; D perhaps matches TRBD2 (5 bases). The CDR3 is 11 amino acids. The germline V gene encodes CDR1 DFQATT and CDR2 SNEGSKA (reference sequence). Deletions cut 3 bases from V and 9 bases from J, with 9 bases between. CDR3 DNA: TGCAGTGCTAGGGGAGAGGGTGAGCAGTTCTTC. It codes for CSARGEGEQFF.

This clone showed up many times. The V call is TRBV5-6, the J call TRBJ2-3; D call uncertain. Trimming shortened V by 5 bases and J by 5 bases, and 18 bases separated the two germline ends. The CDR3 totals 15 residues. Per germline, CDR1 SGHDT and CDR2 YYEEEE. The CDR3 nucleotides read TGTGCCAGCAGTCGAGACCGGATATGGGGAGATACGCAGTATTTT. Encoded protein: CASSRDRIWGDTQYF.

The sample holds many counts of this clone. V gene TRBV5-5 combines with J gene TRBJ1-5, with a possible D match to TRBD1 (6 bases). The CDR3 is made up of 15 amino acids. CDR1 SGHKS and CDR2 YYEKEE come from the germline V gene (reference sequence). Trimming cost V 0 bases and J 6 bases, with 13 bases left between them. The CDR3: CASSLEGDLGQPQHF. CDR3 coding DNA: TGTGCCAGCAGCTTGGAGGGGGACCTCGGTCAGCCCCAGCATTTT.

In its sample, this clone was seen many times. The CDR3 reads CSASPGGSLETQYF. CDR3 DNA: TGCAGCGCCTCCCCGGGCGGGAGTTTAGAGACCCAGTACTTC. The rearrangement uses TRBV29-1 and TRBJ2-5, with 7 nucleotides matching TRBD2. Germline trimming cut 7 bases from V and 4 bases from J; bases unmatched to any gene: 12. CDR3 size: 14 residues. The germline CDR1 and CDR2 sequences are SQVTM and ANQGSEA.

This clone showed up many times. The V and J genes are TRBV7-9 and TRBJ1-3, with D perhaps matching TRBD1 (5 bases). V lost 6 bases and J lost 2, with 11 bases in between. Germline loops: CDR1 SEHNR, CDR2 FQNEAQ (reference sequence). The CDR3 is 14 residues long. The DNA of the CDR3 is TGTGCCAGCAGTATGGGGGGAACTGGAAACACCATATATTTT. The encoded protein is CASSMGGTGNTIYF.

Here the CDR3 reads CASSIQGALGNTIYF. The CDR3 bases are TGTGCCAGCAGTATACAGGGGGCCTTAGGAAACACCATATATTTT. The chain carries TRBV6-1 and TRBJ1-3; 9 bases map to TRBD1. Trimming took 5 bases from V and 4 from J; bases not matched to a gene: 6. CDR3 length: 15 amino acids. The V gene's germline CDR1 is MNHNS and CDR2 SASEGT.

This clone appeared many times. J is TRBJ1-2 and V is TRBV5-1; D is uncertain. Germline V gene data show CDR1 as SGHRS and CDR2 as YFSETQ. The CDR3 spans 16 residues. V was cut by 0 bases and J by 3 bases, with 15 bases left in between. CDR3 in amino acids: CASSLATWGTDYGYTF. The CDR3 region has the DNA TGCGCCAGCAGCTTGGCGACATGGGGTACCGACTATGGCTACACCTTC.